Following are 32 T cell receptor beta chains from one sample sequenced in a study of T-cell reconstitution after alpha-beta-depleted transplantation in children listed by TCRdb under 2016. The library came from PCR. TCRdb names Illumina HiSeq 2500 as the instrument used. Molecular barcoding was employed in the preparation of TCR libraries, with unique molecular identifiers being used to normalize TCRbeta repertoire quantification. TCRdb applied fastp at Q25 and MiXCR to the public reads, then kept only in-frame beta chains. Rows are unified per CDR3 protein, each entry keeping the most common DNA and genes. For this sample the table gives fewer than 550,000 distinct CDR3 sequences, of which under 13% were detected only once. Over 4.5% of the sample comes from the top ten. The starting material was PBMCs from the stem cell graft donor, obtained from the stem cell graft. These receptors all stem from a human donor who donated a stem cell graft to a child with acute myeloid leukemia.

This clonotype appeared many times. V gene TRBV12-3 or TRBV12-4 combines with J gene TRBJ2-3; 11 bases fit TRBD2. Trimming took 6 bases from V and 4 from J; bases not matched to a gene: 9. The CDR3 totals 16 residues. The CDR3 bases are TGTGCCAGCAGCCCTGACTTAGCGGGAGGGCCAGATACGCAGTATTTT. Its protein is CASSPDLAGGPDTQYF.

A note on this clonotype: Since a much larger clone is just one base distant, this may be a read error. The rearrangement links TRBV5-5 to TRBJ1-2; maybe TRBD1 (5 bases). Germline V gene data show CDR1 as SGHKS and CDR2 as YYEKEE (reference sequence). V lost 4 bases to trimming and J lost 7 bases, with 17 bases between them. The CDR3 extends over 14 amino acids. CDR3 DNA: TGTGCCAGCAGCCAAGTGTGGGGGTCTCCTGGCTACACCTTC. Its protein is CASSQVWGSPGYTF.

This clonotype has only a few counts. This sequence joins TRBV5-1 and TRBJ2-7, with 7 bases identical to TRBD1. Germline V gene data show CDR1 as SGHRS and CDR2 as YFSETQ. V was pared by 4 bases and J by 6 bases, with 10 bases of the junction left unmatched. CDR3 length: 14 amino acids. Here the CDR3 DNA reads TGCGCCAGCAGCGGGGGACAGCCTGAGGGCGAGCAGTACGTC. Amino acid sequence: CASSGGQPEGEQYV.

Ten or more counts support this clonotype. V is TRBV20-1 and J is TRBJ2-7, with D perhaps TRBD1 (5 bases). The CDR3 length is 13 residues. The ends were cut back, 1 base at V and 3 bases at J, with 10 bases in the middle. Germline-derived CDR1 and CDR2 are DFQATT and SNEGSKA (reference sequence). The CDR3 DNA is TGCAGTGCTAGAGGATCCAGGGACTACGAGCAGTACTTC. Translation gives CSARGSRDYEQYF.

The rearrangement joins TRBV12-3 or TRBV12-4 to TRBJ1-2; possibly TRBD1 for D (5 bases). The V end lost 2 bases, the J end lost 4 bases, and 11 bases lay between the germline ends. This CDR3 contains 14 residues. The CDR3 region is CASSLTGNSYGYTF. Here the CDR3 DNA reads TGTGCCAGCAGTTTAACAGGCAACAGCTATGGCTACACCTTC.

This clonotype was seen many times. The rearrangement uses TRBV29-1 and TRBJ2-3, with D perhaps TRBD1 or TRBD2 (5 bases each). CDR1 SQVTM and CDR2 ANQGSEA come from the germline V gene. V was pared by 7 bases and J by 1 base, with 9 bases between. CDR3 length equals 12 residues. DNA of the CDR3: TGCAGCGCCGGGACCGGCACAGATACGCAGTATTTT. Translation gives CSAGTGTDTQYF.

V gene TRBV12-3 or TRBV12-4 combines with J gene TRBJ2-7, with D perhaps matching TRBD2 (6 bases). Trimming cost V 7 bases and J 7 bases, with 17 bases left between them. The length of the CDR3 is 13 residues. DNA of the CDR3: TGTGCCAGCACCCCGGGCAGGCGGGGTGAGCAGTACTTC. Amino acid sequence: CASTPGRRGEQYF.

This clonotype came up once. This could be a read error, since a much larger clone is one nucleotide away. The chain joins TRBV29-1 to TRBJ2-2, with TRBD1 matching over 8 bases. This CDR3 comprises 13 residues. Germline V lookup: CDR1 SQVTM, CDR2 ANQGSEA. CDR3 region: CTAGQGWTGELFF. In nucleotides, the CDR3 is TGCACCGCTGGACAGGGATGGACCGGGGAGCTGTTTTTT.

This clonotype was counted a few times. V and J are TRBV6-1 and TRBJ1-6, with unresolved D. Trimming cost V 7 bases and J 9 bases, with 16 bases left between them. CDR3 length equals 14 residues. The V gene's germline CDR1 is MNHNS and CDR2 SASEGT. CDR3 bases: TGTGCCAGCAACCCGGGCCAGATAGGTTCACCCCTCCACTTT. It is translated as CASNPGQIGSPLHF.

The genes are TRBV7-8 and TRBJ2-5; possibly TRBD2 for D (5 bases). V gave up 4 bases and J gave up 1 base, with 13 bases separating them. This CDR3 comprises 15 residues. Germline V gives CDR1 SGHVS, CDR2 FQNEAQ. The CDR3 nucleotides read TGTGCCAGCAGCTCGAAGTTCGCGGGCCAAGAGACCCAGTACTTC. Its protein is CASSSKFAGQETQYF. Full variable domain (remainder filled in from reference TRBV7-8 and TRBJ2-5): GAGVSQSPRYKVAKRGQDVALRCDPISGHVSLFWYQQALGQGPEFLTYFQNEAQLDKSGLPSDRFFAERPEGSVSTLKIQRTQQEDSAVYLCASSSKFAGQETQYFGPGTRLLVL.

This clonotype was counted between two and nine times. J is TRBJ2-3 and V is TRBV7-8; D remains ambiguous. The CDR3 spans 13 residues. Trimming took off 5 bases at V and 2 bases at J, with 8 bases between the two ends. Per germline, CDR1 SGHVS and CDR2 FQNEAQ. The CDR3 sequence is CASSETITDTQYF. The CDR3 DNA is TGTGCCAGCAGCGAAACGATCACAGATACGCAGTATTTT.

This clonotype was picked up a small number of times. This chain uses TRBV6-2 or TRBV6-3 with TRBJ2-3, with 8 bases that match TRBD2. With V trimmed by 8 bases and J by 2 bases, 9 bases remained unmatched. Looked up from germline, CDR1 is MNHEY and CDR2 is SVGEGT. This CDR3 region has 15 residues. The CDR3 region has the DNA TGTGCCAGCGGACACCTCGGGGGGGTCACAGATACGCAGTATTTT. Translating it yields CASGHLGGVTDTQYF.

This clonotype came up many times. This chain joins TRBV5-6 and TRBJ1-5, with D unclear. V lost 2 bases and J lost 6, with 15 bases in between. CDR1 SGHDT and CDR2 YYEEEE come from the germline V gene. The CDR3 runs to 15 residues. CDR3 protein: CASSFNRATGQPQHF. In DNA form, the CDR3 reads TGTGCCAGCAGCTTCAACCGGGCCACGGGTCAGCCCCAGCATTTT.

This clonotype was detected a few times. The chain combines TRBV5-5 with TRBJ1-1; D is possibly TRBD1 (6 bases). Trimming shortened V by 4 bases and J by 6 bases, and 16 bases separated the two germline ends. The CDR3 runs to 14 residues. The germline V gene encodes CDR1 SGHKS and CDR2 YYEKEE (reference sequence). The CDR3 region is CASSKTGNGAEAFF. The CDR3 bases are TGTGCCAGCAGCAAAACAGGGAACGGCGCTGAAGCTTTCTTT.

This sequence joins TRBV12-3 or TRBV12-4 and TRBJ2-1; a weak D match, TRBD2 (6 bases). V was trimmed by 0 bases and J by 6 bases, leaving 18 bases between them. This CDR3 spans 17 amino acids. CDR3 nucleotide sequence: TGTGCCAGCAGTTTAGCTTCTGGGTCCGGGGGACCCAATGAGCAGTTCTTC. Translation gives CASSLASGSGGPNEQFF.

There are many counts of this clonotype. The chain carries TRBV5-1 and TRBJ1-5; 10 bases agree with TRBD1. CDR3 length: 15 residues. Germline V gene data show CDR1 as SGHRS and CDR2 as YFSETQ. V lost 4 bases to trimming and J lost 6 bases; unmatched junction nucleotides: 7. This chain's CDR3 is CASSVGQGQGQPQHF. The CDR3 nucleotides are TGCGCCAGCAGCGTGGGACAGGGGCAGGGTCAGCCCCAGCATTTT.

CDR3 region: CAMGPGDRCYEQYF. As DNA, the CDR3 is TGTGCCATGGGCCCCGGGGACCGCTGCTACGAGCAGTACTTC. The chain carries TRBV28 and TRBJ2-7, with D possibly called TRBD1 or TRBD2 (5 bases each). From germline, CDR1 is MDHEN and CDR2 SYDVKM. This CDR3 comprises 14 residues. V lost 10 bases and J 3 bases, leaving 19 bases between the germline ends.

This clonotype was detected many times. The CDR3 DNA reads TGTGCCAGCGCCTTCGGCAGAACAAGCTACGAGCAGTACTTC. It yields the protein CASAFGRTSYEQYF. The rearrangement joins TRBV5-5 to TRBJ2-7; D call uncertain. In germline, CDR1 is SGHKS, CDR2 YYEKEE (reference sequence). The CDR3 extends over 14 amino acids. Between the trimmed V and J ends, which lost 7 bases and 3 bases, there was a span of 17 bases.

This clonotype showed up just a few times. The V call is TRBV5-1, the J call TRBJ2-2; D is undetermined. Deletions cut 4 bases from V and 1 base from J, with 5 bases between. This CDR3 has 13 residues. The V gene's germline CDR1 is SGHRS and CDR2 YFSETQ. The CDR3 DNA reads as TGCGCCAGCAGCGAAGTGAACACCGGGGAGCTGTTTTTT. Its translation: CASSEVNTGELFF. The entire variable domain, with the rest obtained from reference TRBV5-1 and TRBJ2-2, is as follows: KAGVTQTPRYLIKTRGQQVTLSCSPISGHRSVSWYQQTPGQGLQFLFEYFSETQRNKGNFPGRFSGRQFSNSRSEMNVSTLELGDSALYLCASSEVNTGELFFGEGSRLTVL.

V gene TRBV9 combines with J gene TRBJ2-6; TRBD1 matches 8 bases. CDR3 size: 20 residues. Trimming took 4 bases from V and 0 from J; bases not matched to a gene: 15. Germline-derived CDR1 and CDR2 are SGDLS and YYNGEE. In DNA form, the CDR3 reads TGTGCCAGCAGCCCTCAACTCTACAGGGGGTTAAGCTCTGGGGCCAACGTCCTGACTTTC. Protein: CASSPQLYRGLSSGANVLTF.

This clonotype has at least ten counts. The chain is built from TRBV5-1 and TRBJ1-4; possible D gene TRBD1, 6 bases. From germline, CDR1 is SGHRS and CDR2 YFSETQ. This CDR3 comprises 14 residues. The V and J ends lost 3 bases and 3 bases respectively, with 9 bases between them. The CDR3 spells CASSWTAPNEKLFF. The CDR3 DNA reads TGCGCCAGCAGCTGGACAGCGCCTAATGAAAAACTGTTTTTT.

This clonotype showed up just a few times. The rearrangement uses TRBV2 and TRBJ2-5; 9 nucleotides line up with TRBD2. The V segment lost 0 bases and the J segment 4 bases; nucleotides outside the gene matches: 6. The CDR3 is 16 amino acids. Germline values: CDR1 SNHLY, CDR2 FYNNEI. The CDR3 bases are TGTGCCAGCAGTGAAGCGCGGCTAGCGGGACGAGAGACCCAGTACTTC. This sequence encodes CASSEARLAGRETQYF.

This clonotype has at least ten counts. V and J are TRBV5-1 and TRBJ2-5; D remains unclear. Germline V lookup: CDR1 SGHRS, CDR2 YFSETQ. CDR3 length equals 13 residues. Trimming took 0 bases from V and 2 from J, leaving 5 bases between them. CDR3 coding DNA: TGCGCCAGCAGCTTGGATCCGCAAGAGACCCAGTACTTC. This gives the protein CASSLDPQETQYF.

In its sample, this clonotype was seen a few times. The rearrangement links TRBV20-1 to TRBJ2-1; D not resolved. The V end lost 3 bases, the J end lost 0 bases, and 9 bases lay between the germline ends. This CDR3 spans 14 amino acids. CDR1 is DFQATT and CDR2 is SNEGSKA in the germline V gene (reference sequence). The CDR3 DNA follows: TGCAGTGCTAGGAAGCAAAGCTCCTACAATGAGCAGTTCTTC. Its translation is CSARKQSSYNEQFF.

The V call is TRBV12-2, the J call TRBJ2-5; the tabulated D call, TRBD1, remains unverified against the DNA. TRBV12-2 is shown as a pseudogene. The CDR3 loop spans 15 amino acids. CDR3 sequence reads: CASRLVDRGCETQYF. The CDR3 region has the DNA TGTGCAAGTCGCTTAGTTGACAGGGGTTGTGAGACCCAGTACTTC.

This chain links TRBV20-1 with TRBJ1-5, with D hard to call. Germline V gives CDR1 DFQATT, CDR2 SNEGSKA (reference sequence). V lost 2 bases and J 5 bases, leaving 7 bases between the germline ends. This CDR3 has 12 residues. CDR3 coding DNA: TGCAGTGCTAGAATCGGGGATCAGCCCCAGCATTTT. Its translation: CSARIGDQPQHF.

This clonotype has a handful of counts. The CDR3 DNA is TGTGCCAGCAGCAAAGTAGCCGGACAGGGAAGCGAGCAGTACGTC. This codes for CASSKVAGQGSEQYV. The chain combines TRBV21-1 with TRBJ2-7; TRBD1, the D gene given by the table, was not confirmed from the DNA. TRBV21-1 is tagged as a pseudogene. The CDR3 has 15 amino acids.

J is TRBJ2-4 and V is TRBV12-3 or TRBV12-4, with a possible D match to TRBD1 (5 bases). This CDR3 spans 18 amino acids. Trimming shortened V by 1 base and J by 0 bases, and 16 bases separated the two germline ends. CDR3 loop: CASSLDNGAALAKNIQYF. The DNA for the CDR3 is TGTGCCAGCAGTTTAGATAATGGGGCGGCTCTAGCCAAAAACATTCAGTACTTC.

This clonotype was counted a few times. No conserved phenylalanine or tryptophan ends this CDR3, so it is likely a read error. V usage is TRBV5-5 and J usage is TRBJ2-3; D gene unclear. Germline CDR1 is SGHKS and CDR2 is YYEKEE (reference sequence). CDR3 length equals 11 residues. Between the trimmed V and J ends, which lost 5 bases and 12 bases, there was a span of 13 bases. CDR3 amino acids: CASSSGSSQYI. The CDR3 DNA follows: TGTGCCAGCAGTTCGGGCTCCTCACAGTATATT.

The V and J genes are TRBV29-1 and TRBJ2-2, with 9 bases identical to TRBD1. CDR1 is SQVTM and CDR2 is ANQGSEA in the germline V gene. This CDR3 contains 16 residues. V lost 0 bases, J lost 5 bases, and 7 bases stayed unmatched. The CDR3: CSVEDWDRANTGELFF. The DNA for the CDR3 is TGCAGCGTTGAAGATTGGGACAGGGCCAATACCGGGGAGCTGTTTTTT.

A few counts support this clonotype. V usage is TRBV9 and J usage is TRBJ2-5; 8 bases align to TRBD1. V lost 0 bases and J lost 5; bases outside the gene matches: 6. The CDR3 is 15 amino acids. Germline V CDR1 and CDR2: SGDLS, YYNGEE. CDR3 nucleotides: TGTGCCAGCAGCGTAGTAGGAAACAGGGGGGAGACCCAGTACTTC. This translates into CASSVVGNRGETQYF.

This clonotype was counted only a few times. The rearrangement links TRBV20-1 to TRBJ2-1; TRBD2 is a possible D gene (6 bases). V was shortened by 3 bases and J by 2 bases, with 8 bases between the two germline ends. The CDR3 spans 13 residues. Germline CDR1 is DFQATT and CDR2 is SNEGSKA (reference sequence). CDR3 coding DNA: TGCAGTGCTAGCGGGAGTGCCTACAATGAGCAGTTCTTC. Translated, it gives CSASGSAYNEQFF.